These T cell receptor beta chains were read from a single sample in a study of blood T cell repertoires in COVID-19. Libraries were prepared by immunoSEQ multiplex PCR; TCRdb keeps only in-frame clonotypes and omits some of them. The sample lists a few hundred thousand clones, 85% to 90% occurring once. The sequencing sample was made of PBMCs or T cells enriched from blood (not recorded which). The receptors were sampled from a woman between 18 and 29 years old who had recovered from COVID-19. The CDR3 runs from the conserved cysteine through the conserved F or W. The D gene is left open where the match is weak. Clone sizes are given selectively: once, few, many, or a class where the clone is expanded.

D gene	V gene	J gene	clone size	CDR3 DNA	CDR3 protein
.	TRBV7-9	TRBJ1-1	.	TGTGCCAGCAGCACTGACAGGCTGGGCACTGAAGCTTTCTTT	CASSTDRLGTEAFF
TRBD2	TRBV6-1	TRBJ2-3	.	TGTGCCAGCAGTGAACAGCGGGGGGGCACAGATACGCAGTATTTT	CASSEQRGGTDTQYF
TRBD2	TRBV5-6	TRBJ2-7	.	TGTGCCAGCAGGAGATCCGGGACTAGCACTTACGAGCAGTACTTC	CASRRSGTSTYEQYF
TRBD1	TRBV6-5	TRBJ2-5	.	TGTGCCAGCCAACAGGGGGCAGAGACCCAGTACTTC	CASQQGAETQYF
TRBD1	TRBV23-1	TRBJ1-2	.	TGCGCCAGCAGCGGCCGGGACAGGGGGTATGGCTACACCTTC	CASSGRDRGYGYTF
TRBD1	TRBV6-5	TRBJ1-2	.	TGTGCCAGCAGGATGACAGGGGGGATCTATGGCTACACCTTC	CASRMTGGIYGYTF
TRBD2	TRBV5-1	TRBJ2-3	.	TGCGCCAGCAGCTTGGCCGGGACTAGCGGGGACTTTACAGATACGCAGTATTTT	CASSLAGTSGDFTDTQYF
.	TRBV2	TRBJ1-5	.	TGTGCCAGCAGTGAAGATTGGGGGCCACACAATCAGCCCCAGCATTTT	CASSEDWGPHNQPQHF
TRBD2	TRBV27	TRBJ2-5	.	TGTGCCAGCGGTCCGGCCGGGATGGGGGGGTCAGAGACCCAGTACTTC	CASGPAGMGGSETQYF
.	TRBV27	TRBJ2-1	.	TGTGCCAGCAGTTACGGGGGGACAGGAAGCTCCTACAATGAGCAGTTCTTC	CASSYGGTGSSYNEQFF
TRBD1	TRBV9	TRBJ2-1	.	TGTGCCAGCAGCGTTAGCCCCACAGGGGACAATGAGCAGTTCTTC	CASSVSPTGDNEQFF
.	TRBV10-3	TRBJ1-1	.	TGTGCCATCGGAGGCCCTGCCACTGAAGCTTTCTTT	CAIGGPATEAFF
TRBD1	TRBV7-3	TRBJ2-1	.	TGTGCCAGCAGCAAGGACAGGGGCCACAATGAGCAGTTCTTC	CASSKDRGHNEQFF
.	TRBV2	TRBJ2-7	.	TGTGCCAGCAGTGAACGGCAGGTTGGATACGAGCAGTACTTC	CASSERQVGYEQYF
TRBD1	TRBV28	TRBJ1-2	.	TGTGCCAGCAGAGCCGGGACAGGGCACTATGGCTACACCTTC	CASRAGTGHYGYTF
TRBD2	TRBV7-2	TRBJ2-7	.	TGTGCCAGCAGCTTCGCGGGAGGGTCCTACGAGCAGTACTTC	CASSFAGGSYEQYF
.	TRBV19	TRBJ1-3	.	TGTGCCAGTAGTATCGAAGGATCCGGGAACACCATATATTTT	CASSIEGSGNTIYF
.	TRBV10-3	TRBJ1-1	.	TGTGCCATCAGTGAGTCTCGGGTTCCCATGAACACTGAAGCTTTCTTT	CAISESRVPMNTEAFF
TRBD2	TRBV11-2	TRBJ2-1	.	TGTGCCAGCAGCTCTGGGACTAACTCCTACAATGAGCAGTTCTTC	CASSSGTNSYNEQFF
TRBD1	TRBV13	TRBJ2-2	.	TGTGCCAGCAGCTTAGAACCGGGACAGGGGACCGGGGAGCTGTTTTTT	CASSLEPGQGTGELFF
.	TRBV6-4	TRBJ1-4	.	TGTGCCAGCAGTGACGAAGGGAGGTCAACTAATGAAAAACTGTTTTTT	CASSDEGRSTNEKLFF
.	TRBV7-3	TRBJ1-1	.	TGTGCCAGCAGCTTATTGGGCGGGAGGAACACTGAAGCTTTCTTT	CASSLLGGRNTEAFF
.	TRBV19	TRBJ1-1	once	TGTGCCAGTAGTATACGGAGAGACACTGAAGCTTTCTTT	CASSIRRDTEAFF
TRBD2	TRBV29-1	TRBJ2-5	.	TGCAGCGGCGGACTAGCGTCGGAGACCCAGTACTTC	CSGGLASETQYF
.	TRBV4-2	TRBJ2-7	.	TGTGCCAGCAGCCAATTGGATTCACGGGGATCCTACGAGCAGTACTTC	CASSQLDSRGSYEQYF
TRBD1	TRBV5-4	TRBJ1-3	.	TGTGCCAGCAGCACCCGACAGGGGAGCTCTGGAAACACCATATATTTT	CASSTRQGSSGNTIYF
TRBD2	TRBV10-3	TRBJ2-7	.	TGTGCCATCAGTCGGCGGGAGTTATTCTCCTACGAGCAGTACTTC	CAISRRELFSYEQYF
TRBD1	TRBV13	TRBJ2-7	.	TGTGCCAGCAGCTTCGGGACAGGGAACCACTACGAGCAGTACTTC	CASSFGTGNHYEQYF
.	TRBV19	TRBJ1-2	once	TGTGCCAGTAGTATAGATCTATATGGCTACACCTTC	CASSIDLYGYTF
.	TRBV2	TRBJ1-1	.	TGTGCCAGCACACGGAGGCGGAGTGGGATGAACACTGAAGCTTTCTTT	CASTRRRSGMNTEAFF
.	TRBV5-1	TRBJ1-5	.	TGCGCCAGCAGCTTGGGGACAGATGATCACCCCCAGCATTTT	CASSLGTDDHPQHF
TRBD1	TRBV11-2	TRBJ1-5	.	TGTGCCAGCAGCTCAACGACAGGGGGCGGTCAGCCCCAGCATTTT	CASSSTTGGGQPQHF
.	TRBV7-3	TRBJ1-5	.	TGTGCCAGCCACGGAAGGGGCAGCAATCAGCCCCAGCATTTT	CASHGRGSNQPQHF
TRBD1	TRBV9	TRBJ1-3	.	TGTGCCAGCAGCCGCCTGGGACAGGGGGAGGACACCATATATTTT	CASSRLGQGEDTIYF
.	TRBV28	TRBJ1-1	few	TGTGCCAGCAGTCAAAACCGGGGGGGCGTTAGCACTGAAGCTTTCTTT	CASSQNRGGVSTEAFF
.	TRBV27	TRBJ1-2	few	TGTGCCAGCAGTTCGGGGAGCCCTAACTATGGCTACACCTTC	CASSSGSPNYGYTF
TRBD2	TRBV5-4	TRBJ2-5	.	TGTGCCAGCAGCTATCCTAGCGGGGGGTCCCAAGAGACCCAGTACTTC	CASSYPSGGSQETQYF
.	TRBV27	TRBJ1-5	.	TGTGCCAGCAGTTCTACAGGGAGAGGGCAGCCCCAGCATTTT	CASSSTGRGQPQHF
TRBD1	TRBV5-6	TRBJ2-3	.	TGTGCCAGCAGCTTGAAGGGACAGGGGGCCACAGATACGCAGTATTTT	CASSLKGQGATDTQYF
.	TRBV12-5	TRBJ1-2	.	TGTGCTAGTGGTAGTCAGGGGTCCTATGGCTACACCTTC	CASGSQGSYGYTF
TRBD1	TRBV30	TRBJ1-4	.	TGTGCCTGGAGTGCGGGACAGGGAGGTGAAAAACTGTTTTTT	CAWSAGQGGEKLFF
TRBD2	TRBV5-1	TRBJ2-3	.	TGCGCCAGCAGCCCCGGGACTAGGGCAGATACGCAGTATTTT	CASSPGTRADTQYF